The source of this TCR beta chain is a study of shared clonotypes between healthy human individuals. Turning to the study itself: Each donor contributed plates that comprised three CD4 naive, three CD4 memory, two CD8 naive and one CD8 memory.

Regarding the study as a whole: Shared clonotypes across all four donors exceeded non-shared ones in generation probability.

The V and J ends lost 5 bases and 6 bases, in that order; junction bases with no gene match: 14. CDR1 is MDHEN, CDR2 SYDVKM, per germline. The CDR3 has 16 amino acids. Execution of the assay was at deep level. Profiled with immunoSEQ multiplex PCR; TCRdb holds only in-frame clones, not every one. Of about 1 million clones in the sample, approximately 70% were seen once. About this clone itself: Its antigen is undetermined.

The TCR was taken from a man aged 18 to 35 in good health. This chain connects TRBV28 to TRBJ2-7, with 9 bases aligning to TRBD1. Sequencing was carried out using memory CD4+ T cells sorted from blood. This sample's subset: CD45RA-negative fraction. CDR3 sequence reads: CASSTPGQGNGVEQYF. The CDR3 nucleotides are TGTGCCAGCAGTACGCCGGGACAGGGAAACGGAGTCGAGCAGTACTTC.